Below, 21 T cell receptor beta chains from the same sample are listed, as sequenced in a study of graft-versus-host responses after intestinal transplantation. Sequencing was performed with immunoSEQ multiplex PCR; in TCRdb, only in-frame clones are kept and a portion is missing. The sample lists over 85,000 clones, approximately 94% occurring once. No cognate antigen is known for these TCRs. The material sequenced was unstimulated CD4+ T cells sorted from spleen or lymph node cells, taken before transplant. Receptors were obtained from a human donor who was the organ donor for an intestinal transplant.

The J gene is TRBJ1-4, the V gene TRBV5-8; weak D call: TRBD1 (5 bases). V was trimmed by 0 bases and J by 4 bases, leaving 13 bases between them. The CDR3 spans 16 residues. Germline V gene lookup returns CDR1 SGHTS and CDR2 YDEGEE. The CDR3 sequence: CASSLGGRTLNEKLFF. DNA for the CDR3: TGTGCCAGCAGCTTGGGAGGACGGACACTTAATGAAAAACTGTTTTTT.

This clone occurred once. Additional DNA sequences in this sample encode the identical CDR3. The chain carries TRBV28 and TRBJ2-7; TRBD1 matches at 7 bases. The V gene's germline CDR1 is MDHEN and CDR2 SYDVKM. CDR3 length equals 12 residues. V dropped 3 bases and J dropped 6; count of bases not matched to a gene: 2. CDR3 residues: CASSLDRREQYF. The DNA of the CDR3 is TGTGCCAGCAGTTTGGACAGGCGCGAGCAGTACTTC.

This chain uses TRBV10-3 with TRBJ1-1; possible D gene TRBD1, 5 bases. Trimming took off 2 bases at V and 10 bases at J, with 17 bases between the two ends. The length of the CDR3 is 14 residues. Germline V gene data show CDR1 as ENHRY and CDR2 as SYGVKD. The CDR3 sequence is CAISEGVGRVRAFF. For the CDR3, the DNA is TGTGCCATCAGTGAGGGTGTGGGCAGGGTACGAGCTTTCTTT.

The chain joins TRBV27 to TRBJ2-1; 10 bases map to TRBD2. The CDR3 contains 12 residues. The V gene end was trimmed by 6 bases and the J gene end by 12 bases; junction bases not matched to a gene: 5. Germline V gene data show CDR1 as MNHEY and CDR2 as SMNVEV (reference sequence). The DNA of the CDR3 is TGTGCCAGCAGAACTCCTAGCGGGGGGCAGTTCTTC. It encodes CASRTPSGGQFF.

The chain is built from TRBV21-1 and TRBJ1-1; the table's D call, TRBD1, has no DNA check behind it. TRBV21-1 is a documented pseudogene. The CDR3 has 19 residues. The DNA of the CDR3 is TGTGCCAGCAGCAAAGCCGAATCCGGGACAGGGCCCGTCAACACTGAAGCTTTCTTT. Translated: CASSKAESGTGPVNTEAFF.

The chain links TRBV4-1 to TRBJ1-1; the D gene is possibly TRBD1 (5 bases). The germline V gene encodes CDR1 MGHRA and CDR2 YSYEKL. This CDR3 is built from 16 residues. V lost 4 bases and J lost 4, with 19 bases in between. The CDR3 nucleotides read TGCGCCAGCAGCCTAGGGACTGGAGGGTTGGGCACTGAAGCTTTCTTT. Translated: CASSLGTGGLGTEAFF.

V and J are TRBV5-1 and TRBJ2-1, with 7 nucleotides matching TRBD2. This CDR3 comprises 12 residues. The V and J ends lost 2 bases and 10 bases, in that order; junction bases with no gene match: 3. Germline V gives CDR1 SGHRS, CDR2 YFSETQ. CDR3 protein: CASSLRGGEQFF. The CDR3 nucleotides are TGCGCCAGCAGCTTAAGGGGAGGGGAGCAGTTCTTC.

The chain joins TRBV25-1 to TRBJ2-5, with D tentatively TRBD2 (5 bases). CDR3 length: 14 amino acids. Trimming shortened V by 1 base and J by 5 bases, and 11 bases separated the two germline ends. CDR1 is MGHDK and CDR2 is SYGVNS in the germline V gene. In nucleotides, the CDR3 is TGTGCCAGCAGTGAATCGGAGGTCACCGAGACCCAGTACTTC. It encodes CASSESEVTETQYF.

In its sample, this clone was seen once. The rearrangement joins TRBV5-1 to TRBJ2-3; 12 nucleotides agree with TRBD2. Trimming removed 0 bases from V and 0 bases from J; junction bases left unmatched: 5. From germline, CDR1 is SGHRS and CDR2 YFSETQ. This CDR3 has 18 residues. This CDR3 reads CASSLERLAGASTDTQYF. The CDR3 nucleotides are TGCGCCAGCAGCTTGGAGAGACTAGCGGGGGCGAGCACAGATACGCAGTATTTT.

The chain carries TRBV5-1 and TRBJ2-1, with D unresolved. V lost 0 bases, J lost 2 bases, and 12 bases lay in between. There are 16 residues in the CDR3. CDR1 SGHRS and CDR2 YFSETQ come from the germline V gene. CDR3 in DNA: TGCGCCAGCAGCTTGGACAGAACACGGGCCTACAATGAGCAGTTCTTC. Translating it yields CASSLDRTRAYNEQFF.

The genes are TRBV5-6 and TRBJ1-2, with D uncertain. CDR3 size: 15 residues. The germline V gene has CDR1 SGHDT and CDR2 YYEEEE. The ends were cut back, 3 bases at V and 1 base at J, with 13 bases in the middle. DNA of the CDR3: TGTGCCAGCAGCTGGTCGGGCGCCCATAACTATGGCTACACCTTC. It specifies CASSWSGAHNYGYTF.

The genes are TRBV19 and TRBJ1-2; 8 positions agree with TRBD1. This CDR3 has 13 residues. Germline CDR1 and CDR2: LNHDA and SQIVND (reference sequence). J gave up 6 bases and V 3 bases, and 3 bases lay outside the gene matches. Here the CDR3 DNA reads TGTGCCAGTAGTATTAGCAGGGGGCATGGCTACACCTTC. As protein: CASSISRGHGYTF.

The J gene is TRBJ1-1, the V gene TRBV2; D is unresolved. Germline V CDR1 and CDR2: SNHLY, FYNNEI. The CDR3 totals 13 residues. V lost 8 bases and J 1 base, leaving 11 bases between the germline ends. The CDR3 region has the DNA TGTGCCAGCCGTAAAGAGTGGAACACTGAAGCTTTCTTT. It is translated as CASRKEWNTEAFF.

J is TRBJ2-6 and V is TRBV6-4; D possibly matches TRBD1 or TRBD2 (5 bases each). Trimming took 6 bases from V and 12 from J, leaving 9 bases between them. The CDR3 covers 11 residues. Per the germline V gene, CDR1 is MRHNA and CDR2 is SNTAGT. Written as DNA, the CDR3 is TGTGCCAGCAGCGATGGGGGCGTCCTGACTTTC. Encoded protein: CASSDGGVLTF.

This clone was seen a single time. The chain links TRBV28 to TRBJ1-5, with TRBD1 matching over 8 bases. The junction had 10 bases not matched to a gene; V was cut back by 7 bases and J by 5 bases. This CDR3 spans 15 amino acids. The germline V gene has CDR1 MDHEN and CDR2 SYDVKM. CDR3: CASIPQGGSYQPQHF. The CDR3 DNA reads as TGTGCCAGCATCCCACAGGGGGGGTCCTATCAGCCCCAGCATTTT. The variable domain in full, completed from reference TRBV28 and TRBJ1-5, reads DVKVTQSSRYLVKRTGEKVFLECVQDMDHENMFWYRQDPGLGLRLIYFSYDVKMKEKGDIPEGYSVSREKKERFSLILESASTNQTSMYLCASIPQGGSYQPQHFGDGTRLSIL.

The rearrangement links TRBV19 to TRBJ1-6, with unresolved D. Germline CDR1 and CDR2: LNHDA and SQIVND (reference sequence). The V gene lost 9 bases and the J gene lost 9 bases, with 12 bases spanning the gap. This CDR3 spans 12 amino acids. The CDR3 DNA follows: TGTGCCAGCCGAGGTTGGAGTTCACCCCTCCACTTT. Amino acids: CASRGWSSPLHF.

The V gene is TRBV18, the J gene TRBJ1-4, with 9 bases fitting TRBD1. This CDR3 comprises 14 residues. Trimming cost V 3 bases and J 5 bases; bases outside gene matches: 1. Germline V gene data show CDR1 as KGHSH and CDR2 as LQKENI. Here the CDR3 DNA reads TGTGCCAGCTCACCCGGGACAGGGAATGAAAAACTGTTTTTT. Its translation: CASSPGTGNEKLFF.

The sample holds one count of this clone. The J gene is TRBJ2-4, the V gene TRBV10-2, with unresolved D. V was cut by 6 bases and J by 0 bases, with 12 bases left in between. Germline V gives CDR1 WSHSY, CDR2 SAAADI. The CDR3 extends over 15 amino acids. CDR3 loop: CASSDLQLAKNIQYF. As DNA, the CDR3 is TGCGCCAGCAGCGACTTACAATTAGCCAAAAACATTCAGTACTTC.

The V call is TRBV27, the J call TRBJ2-5; D uncertain. This CDR3 has 11 residues. V was pared by 3 bases and J by 5 bases, with 4 bases between. Germline lookup yields CDR1 MNHEY and CDR2 SMNVEV (reference sequence). The CDR3 nucleotides read TGTGCCAGCAGTTTTCGGGAGACCCAGTACTTC. Its translation is CASSFRETQYF.

The rearrangement uses TRBV5-1 and TRBJ1-4; TRBD1 might be the D (6 bases). Germline V gene lookup returns CDR1 SGHRS and CDR2 YFSETQ. Trimming removed 0 bases at V and 5 bases at J, with 11 bases between. CDR3 size: 15 residues. This CDR3 is CASSLVGGWNEKLFF. CDR3 DNA: TGCGCCAGCAGCTTGGTAGGGGGTTGGAATGAAAAACTGTTTTTT.

This sequence joins TRBV18 and TRBJ2-3, with D unresolved. V dropped 6 bases and J dropped 2 bases, with 18 bases sitting between them. The CDR3 runs 16 residues. Per germline, CDR1 KGHSH and CDR2 LQKENI. This chain's CDR3 is CASSPYKVEITDTQYF. CDR3 in DNA: TGTGCCAGCTCGCCATACAAAGTCGAAATCACAGATACGCAGTATTTT.